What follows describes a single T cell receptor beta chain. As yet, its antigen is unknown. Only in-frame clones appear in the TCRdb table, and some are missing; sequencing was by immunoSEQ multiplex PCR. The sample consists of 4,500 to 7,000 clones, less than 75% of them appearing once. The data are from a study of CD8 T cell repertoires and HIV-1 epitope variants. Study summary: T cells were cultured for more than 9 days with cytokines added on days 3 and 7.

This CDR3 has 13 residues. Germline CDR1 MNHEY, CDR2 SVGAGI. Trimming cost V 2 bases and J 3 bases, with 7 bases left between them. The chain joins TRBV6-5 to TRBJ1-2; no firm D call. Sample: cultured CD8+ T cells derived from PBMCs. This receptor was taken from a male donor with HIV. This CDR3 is CASSYPGDYGYTF. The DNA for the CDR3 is TGTGCCAGCAGTTACCCAGGAGACTATGGCTACACCTTC.